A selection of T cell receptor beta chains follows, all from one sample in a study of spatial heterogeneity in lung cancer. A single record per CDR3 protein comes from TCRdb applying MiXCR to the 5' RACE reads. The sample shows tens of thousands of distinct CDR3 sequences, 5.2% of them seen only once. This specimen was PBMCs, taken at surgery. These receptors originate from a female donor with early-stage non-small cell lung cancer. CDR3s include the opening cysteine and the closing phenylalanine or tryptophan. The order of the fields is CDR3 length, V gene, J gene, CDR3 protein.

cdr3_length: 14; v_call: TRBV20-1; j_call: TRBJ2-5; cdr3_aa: CSARGRLTRETQYF
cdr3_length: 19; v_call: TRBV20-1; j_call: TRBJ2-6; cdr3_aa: CSARDRGQGSTSGANVLTF
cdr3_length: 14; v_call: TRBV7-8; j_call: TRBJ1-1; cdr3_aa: CASSFIGVSTEAFF
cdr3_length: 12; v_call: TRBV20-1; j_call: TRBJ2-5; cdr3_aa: CSANRDWETQYF
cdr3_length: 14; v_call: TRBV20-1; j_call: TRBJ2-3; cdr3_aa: CSARPGQGTDTQYF
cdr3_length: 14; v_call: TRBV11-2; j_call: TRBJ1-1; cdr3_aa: CASSLAIGGTEAFF
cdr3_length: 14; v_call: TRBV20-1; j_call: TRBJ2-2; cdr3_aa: CSARSSGGTGELFF
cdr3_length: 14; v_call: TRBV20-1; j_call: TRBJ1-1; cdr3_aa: CSASSYRKNTEAFF
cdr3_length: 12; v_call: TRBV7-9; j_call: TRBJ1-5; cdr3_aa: CASGIGAQPQHF
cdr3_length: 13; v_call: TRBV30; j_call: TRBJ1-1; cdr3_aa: CAWSSEMNTEAFF
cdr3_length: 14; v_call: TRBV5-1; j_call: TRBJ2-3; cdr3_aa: CASSLQPRTDTQYF
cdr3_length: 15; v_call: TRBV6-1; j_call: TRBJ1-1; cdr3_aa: CASSEGEAGATEAFF
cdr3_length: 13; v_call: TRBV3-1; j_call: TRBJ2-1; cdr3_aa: CASSLGRSNEQFF
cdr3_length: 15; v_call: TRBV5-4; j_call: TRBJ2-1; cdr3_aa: CASSLGTSGFNEQFF
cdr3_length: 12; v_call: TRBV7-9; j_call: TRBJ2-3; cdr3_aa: CASSLRADTQYF
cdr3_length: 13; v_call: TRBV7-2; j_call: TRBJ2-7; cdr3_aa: CASSLRFSYEQYF
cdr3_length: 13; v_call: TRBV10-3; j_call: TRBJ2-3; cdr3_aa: CAISGPMTDTQYF
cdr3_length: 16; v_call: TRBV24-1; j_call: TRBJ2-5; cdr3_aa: CATSDFTRGLQETQYF
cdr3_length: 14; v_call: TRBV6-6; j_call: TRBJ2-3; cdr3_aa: CASRRGGSTDTQYF
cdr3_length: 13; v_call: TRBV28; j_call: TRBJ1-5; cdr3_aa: CASGTGEYQPQHF
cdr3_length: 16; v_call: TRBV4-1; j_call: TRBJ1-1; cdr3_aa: CASSQDLGGYNTEAFF
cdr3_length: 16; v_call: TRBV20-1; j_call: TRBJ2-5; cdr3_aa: CSARLRLADSQETQYF
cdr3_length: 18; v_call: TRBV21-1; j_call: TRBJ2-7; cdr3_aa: CASSKGRLRAPKTYEQYF
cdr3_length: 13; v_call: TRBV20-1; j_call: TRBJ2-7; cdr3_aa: CSARTGGAYEQYF
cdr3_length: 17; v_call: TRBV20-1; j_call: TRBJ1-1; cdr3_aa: CSARDFKEGALNTEAFF
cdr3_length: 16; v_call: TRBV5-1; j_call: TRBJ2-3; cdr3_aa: CASSRSYQGSTDTQYF
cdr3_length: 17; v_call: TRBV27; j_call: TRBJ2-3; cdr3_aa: CASSRPGLAGQTDTQYF
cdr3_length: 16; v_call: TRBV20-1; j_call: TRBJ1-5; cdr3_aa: CSARTGQPYSNQPQHF
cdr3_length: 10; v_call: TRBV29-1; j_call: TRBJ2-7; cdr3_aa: CSVWQGEQYF
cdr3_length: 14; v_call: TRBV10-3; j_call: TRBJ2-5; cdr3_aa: CAISERGFGETQYF
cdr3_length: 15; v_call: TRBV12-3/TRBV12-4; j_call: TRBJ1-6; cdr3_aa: CASSFGQGYNSPLHF
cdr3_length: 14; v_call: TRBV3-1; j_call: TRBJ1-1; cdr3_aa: CASSHLDRDTEAFF
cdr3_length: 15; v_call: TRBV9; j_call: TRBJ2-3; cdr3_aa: CASSGLAGSTDTQYF
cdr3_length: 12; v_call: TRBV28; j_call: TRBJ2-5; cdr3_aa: CASGTVQETQYF
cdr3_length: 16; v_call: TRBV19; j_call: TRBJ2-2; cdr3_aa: CASSIWAGSGTGELFF
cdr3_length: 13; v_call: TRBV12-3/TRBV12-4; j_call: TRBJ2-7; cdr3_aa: CASSFQPTYEQYF
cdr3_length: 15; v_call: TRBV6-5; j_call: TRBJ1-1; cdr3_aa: CASSYHGFGYTEAFF
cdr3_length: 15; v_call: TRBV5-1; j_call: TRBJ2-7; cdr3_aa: CASRTHNGRYYEQYF
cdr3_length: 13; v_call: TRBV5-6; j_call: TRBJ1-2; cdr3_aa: CASRQQGVYGYTF
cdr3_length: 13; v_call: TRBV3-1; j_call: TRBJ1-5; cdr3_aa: CASSQDIIQPQHF